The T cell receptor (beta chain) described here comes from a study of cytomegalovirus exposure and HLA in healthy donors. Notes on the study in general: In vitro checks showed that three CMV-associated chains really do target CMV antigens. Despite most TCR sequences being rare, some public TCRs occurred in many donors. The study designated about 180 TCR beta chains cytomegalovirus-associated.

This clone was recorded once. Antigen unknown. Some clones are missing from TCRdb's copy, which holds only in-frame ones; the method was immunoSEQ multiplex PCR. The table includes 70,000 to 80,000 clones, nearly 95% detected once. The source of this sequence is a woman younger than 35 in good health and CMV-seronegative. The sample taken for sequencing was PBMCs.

The CDR3 region has the DNA TGTGCCAGCAGCTCACTCCGGGACAGGGGCGGAGGCACTGAAGCTTTCTTT. Encoded protein: CASSSLRDRGGGTEAFF. This sequence joins TRBV11-2 and TRBJ1-1, with TRBD1 matching over 10 bases. Germline assignment: CDR1 SGHAT and CDR2 FQNNGV. V was clipped by 4 bases and J by 4 bases; unmatched bases: 12. The CDR3 length is 17 residues.